This T cell receptor beta chain was sequenced in a study of OX40 agonist ivuxolimab in advanced cancers. Regarding the study in general: The costimulatory receptor OX40 (CD134) was targeted by ivuxolimab, a fully human IgG2 agonistic monoclonal antibody. Among the approximately 50 dose-escalation patients, some 20 had hepatocellular carcinoma, 15 or so melanoma, 9 renal cell carcinoma and 9 head and neck cancer. In the dose-escalation cohort, 70% to 85% of patients were male, and the mean age was around 60 years, with a range of about 23 to 80. Intravenous ivuxolimab was administered to patients every 2 weeks at six dose levels: 0.01, 0.1, 0.3, 1.5, 3 and 10 mg/kg. Prior anti-PD-1, anti-PD-L1 or anti-CTLA-4 therapy was permitted, and about two fifths of dose-escalation patients had received checkpoint inhibitors. Peripheral TCRbeta sequencing was intended to test whether TCR sequence diversity was altered and clonal T-cell expansion was caused by ivuxolimab. The paper describes the monotherapy dose-escalation part (N ≈ 51 patients) of the phase I trial of ivuxolimab. Partial responses occurred in three dose-escalation patients: two with cutaneous melanoma and one with hepatocellular carcinoma.

Reading the germline V gene (reference sequence) gives CDR1 SEHNR and CDR2 FQNEAQ. The CDR3, cysteine through phenylalanine, is 12 amino acids long. The only DNA kept is the CDR3, 36 bases in frame from the first base. V loses 5 bases of germline sequence and J loses 5 bases, and the interval between the two ends is 9 bases. The investigation overall reported the following: Clonal expansion of both CD4+ and CD8+ blood T cells was observed from baseline to week 6 at doses 0.1 to 3.0 mg/kg. Low levels of normalized T-cell clonal expansion were also seen in some nonresponding patients. The antigen specificity of the peripheral T cells that underwent clonal expansion was not determined. On average, CD8+ T cells showed more expanded clones than CD4+ T cells after ivuxolimab. In partial responders in the 0.1-3.0 mg/kg groups, normalized peripheral clonal expansion was found to be among the lowest, especially among CD8+ T cells.

Genomic DNA was isolated from the sorted cells so that the TCRbeta CDR3 region could be sequenced. TCRbeta CDR3 regions were sequenced using the immunoSEQ Assay. Entries here come from immuneACCESS through TCRdb and include only in-frame sequences with V and J called. Some clones fail to appear in such tables; in the studies checked, an unresolved V gene covers under half of the shortfall, and the cause of the remainder is unknown. This sample lists 55,000 to 70,000 clones; 89% were detected once. The top ten clones comprise 1.1% of the sample. Patients with a history of autoimmune disease or receiving systemic immunosuppression were excluded from the trial. In every dose cohort, peripheral blood was drawn for TCR sequencing at baseline, cycle 4 day 1, and cycle 7 day 1. Samples were obtained from an open-label, multicenter, first-in-human phase I dose-escalation trial of ivuxolimab. Adults with locally advanced or metastatic melanoma, renal cell carcinoma, hepatocellular carcinoma or head and neck squamous cell carcinoma were enrolled in the trial. CD4+ and CD8+ T cells were sorted separately from peripheral blood before TCR sequencing.

This clone has a single count. The specificity of this receptor is unknown. No much larger clonotype is one base removed from it; base qualities were not supplied. Rearrangement joined TRBV7-9 to TRBJ1-2; no D gene is confidently identified. The receptor's source is an adult with an advanced solid tumor such as melanoma, head and neck, liver or kidney cancer. The source material was CD4+ or CD8+ T cells sorted from blood, sampled in a trial of the OX40 agonist ivuxolimab. CDR3 protein: CASSPARYGYTF. The nucleotide sequence is given as TGTGCCAGCAGCCCAGCACGGTATGGCTACACCTTC.